The rows below give T cell receptor beta chains drawn from one sample of a study of blood T cell repertoires in COVID-19. Libraries were prepared by immunoSEQ multiplex PCR; TCRdb keeps only in-frame clonotypes and omits some of them. Of 100,000 to 130,000 clones in the sample, roughly 84% were seen once. Sequencing used peripheral blood. These TCRs come from a human donor in a cohort sampled during active COVID-19. CDR3s include the opening cysteine and the closing phenylalanine or tryptophan. The D gene is left open where the match is weak. Some rows have no size entry. The others give once, few or many, or a class for an expanded clone.

CASSYSGQGSTEAFF TGTGCCAGCAGTTACTCCGGACAGGGAAGCACTGAAGCTTTCTTT TRBV6-6 TRBD1 . TRBJ1-1
CASSQDHRDRSPEAFF TGTGCCAGCAGCCAAGATCACCGGGACAGATCCCCTGAAGCTTTCTTT TRBV3-1/TRBV3-2 TRBD1 . TRBJ1-1
CASSSPETGNSPLHF TGTGCCAGCAGTTCTCCGGAGACAGGAAATTCACCCCTCCACTTT TRBV28 . . TRBJ1-6
CASSSTNTGELFF TGTGCCAGCAGTAGCACGAACACCGGGGAGCTGTTTTTT TRBV27 . . TRBJ2-2
CASSIYIQETQYF TGTGCCAGTAGTATTTATATACAAGAGACCCAGTACTTC TRBV19 . . TRBJ2-5
CASSLDRNTEAFF TGTGCCAGCAGCCTTGACAGGAACACTGAAGCTTTCTTT TRBV7-3 . . TRBJ1-1
CASSEGQVASPLHF TGTGCCAGCAGCGAGGGACAGGTCGCCTCACCCCTCCACTTT TRBV5-4 TRBD1 once TRBJ1-6
CASSAGQGKTEQYF TGCGCCAGCAGCGCCGGACAGGGGAAGACCGAGCAGTACTTC TRBV5-1 TRBD1 once TRBJ2-7
CASSPPGTVEPYNEQFF TGTGCCAGCAGTCCGCCGGGGACAGTCGAGCCCTACAATGAGCAGTTCTTC TRBV2 TRBD1 . TRBJ2-1
CASSFPGSSTDTQYF TGTGCCAGCAGCTTCCCGGGGTCTAGCACAGATACGCAGTATTTT TRBV7-8 . . TRBJ2-3
CASSLVSPSGMGEQYF TGTGCCAGCAGCTTAGTGTCTCCTAGCGGGATGGGGGAGCAGTACTTC TRBV7-2 TRBD2 . TRBJ2-7
CASGTSGRSTDTQYF TGTGCCAGCGGAACTAGCGGTCGAAGCACAGATACGCAGTATTTT TRBV28 TRBD2 . TRBJ2-3
CASSLSRGGEQYF TGTGCCAGCAGTTTATCCCGAGGGGGCGAGCAGTACTTC TRBV27 . once TRBJ2-7
CASGGTGGSETQYF TGTGCCAGCGGGGGCACAGGGGGCTCGGAGACCCAGTACTTC TRBV5-4 TRBD1 . TRBJ2-5
CASSHRQGDTEAFF TGCGCCAGCAGCCACCGACAGGGGGACACTGAAGCTTTCTTT TRBV5-1 TRBD1 once TRBJ1-1
CASLGQNSNQPQHF TGTGCCAGCCTTGGACAGAATAGCAATCAGCCCCAGCATTTT TRBV27 . . TRBJ1-5
CASSPPGHNTEAFF TGTGCCAGCTCACCCCCAGGACATAACACTGAAGCTTTCTTT TRBV18 . few TRBJ1-1
CASSFDWDNEQFF TGTGCCAGCAGCTTCGACTGGGACAATGAGCAGTTCTTC TRBV7-3 . . TRBJ2-1
CASSHRGGNQPQHF TGTGCCAGCAGCCACCGGGGAGGTAATCAGCCCCAGCATTTT TRBV3-1/TRBV3-2 . . TRBJ1-5
CASRRGTLNTGELFF TGTGCCAGCAGGAGAGGGACATTGAACACCGGGGAGCTGTTTTTT TRBV28 . . TRBJ2-2
CASSLDSASYNEQFF TGTGCCAGCAGCTTAGACAGCGCTTCCTACAATGAGCAGTTCTTC TRBV7-3 . once TRBJ2-1
CASSPLVGSPLHF TGTGCCAGCAGCCCCTTGGTCGGGTCACCCCTCCACTTT TRBV7-3 . . TRBJ1-6
CASRTQGYRNEQFF TGTGCCAGCAGGACACAGGGATACCGCAATGAGCAGTTCTTC TRBV6-6 . . TRBJ2-1
CASSLGQFYTF TGTGCCAGCAGTCTGGGACAGTTCTACACCTTC TRBV28 TRBD1 . TRBJ1-2
CASSRSVSTIYF TGTGCCAGCAGTCGAAGTGTGAGCACCATATATTTT TRBV12-3/TRBV12-4 . . TRBJ1-3
CASSARLAGVYNEQFF TGTGCCAGCAGCGCCCGACTAGCGGGAGTCTACAATGAGCAGTTCTTC TRBV21-1 . few TRBJ2-1
CASSIGLAGAINEQFF TGTGCCAGTAGTATAGGACTAGCGGGAGCCATCAATGAGCAGTTCTTC TRBV19 TRBD2 . TRBJ2-1
CASSRTGVRETQYF TGTGCCAGCAGCAGGACAGGGGTCAGGGAGACCCAGTACTTC TRBV6-2/TRBV6-3 TRBD1 . TRBJ2-5
CASSGPWGGAIGELFF TGTGCCAGTAGTGGCCCCTGGGGGGGCGCTATCGGGGAGCTGTTTTTT TRBV19 . . TRBJ2-2
CASSDSGQGYNEQFF TGTGCCAGCAGTGATTCTGGACAGGGCTACAATGAGCAGTTCTTC TRBV25-1 TRBD1 once TRBJ2-1
CASSFSGSSFNIQYF TGTGCCAGCAGTTTTAGCGGGAGTTCTTTCAACATTCAGTACTTC TRBV6-5 TRBD2 once TRBJ2-4
CASSSTGQPQHF TGTGCCAGCAGTTCAACAGGACAGCCCCAGCATTTT TRBV12-3/TRBV12-4 . . TRBJ1-5
CAWRPSGILAYEQYF TGTGCCTGGAGGCCGAGCGGGATACTTGCCTACGAGCAGTACTTC TRBV30 TRBD2 . TRBJ2-7
CASSPGTGTGNNEQFF TGTGCCAGCTCACCTGGAACCGGGACAGGGAACAATGAGCAGTTCTTC TRBV18 TRBD1 . TRBJ2-1
CASSRTGSAYNEQFF TGCGCCAGCAGCCGGACCGGGAGCGCCTACAATGAGCAGTTCTTC TRBV4-1 . . TRBJ2-1
CASSRTDRGEAFF TGTGCCAGCAGTCGAACGGACAGGGGCGAAGCTTTCTTT TRBV6-6 TRBD1 . TRBJ1-1
CASSSTSGIGPDEQFF TGTGCCAGCTCATCGACTAGCGGGATAGGGCCGGATGAGCAGTTCTTC TRBV18 TRBD2 once TRBJ2-1
CASSVGRTGGRLETQYF TGTGCCAGCAGCGTAGGGAGGACAGGGGGTCGTTTAGAGACCCAGTACTTC TRBV9 TRBD1 . TRBJ2-5
CASSGLGEQFF TGTGCCAGCAGCGGACTCGGTGAGCAGTTCTTC TRBV9 . . TRBJ2-1
CASIPPGTGIRNTEAFF TGTGCCAGCATCCCGCCGGGGACAGGGATCCGGAACACTGAAGCTTTCTTT TRBV7-9 TRBD1 . TRBJ1-1
CASRATTSGSTDTQYF TGTGCCAGCAGGGCGACGACTAGCGGAAGCACAGATACGCAGTATTTT TRBV27 TRBD2 . TRBJ2-3
CASSGEGRTNTEAFF TGTGCCAGTAGTGGGGAGGGCAGGACAAACACTGAAGCTTTCTTT TRBV19 . . TRBJ1-1